Listed below are T cell receptor beta chains from one sample, sequenced in a study of molecular identifiers for immune sequencing clone quantification. TCRdb passed the PCR reads through MiXCR, listing each CDR3 protein once. The table shows about half a million distinct CDR3 sequences, with about a quarter occurring only once. Material: naive CD8+ T cells from blood, with Jurkat cell RNA spiked in. The receptor set was obtained from a human donor in good health. Some libraries in this study had Jurkat cell RNA spiked in. CDR3s include the opening cysteine and the closing phenylalanine or tryptophan. The order of the fields is D gene, J gene, clone size, V gene, CDR3 DNA, CDR3 protein. A D gene is named only where the DNA matches it firmly. Clone size is stated in some rows and not others, as once, few, many or a class when expanded.

d_gene: NA; j_gene: TRBJ2-7; abundance: few; v_gene: TRBV11-2; CDR3nt: TGTGCCAGCAGCTTAGAAGGCCGGAGCAGCTCCTACGAGCAGTACTTC; CDR3aa: CASSLEGRSSSYEQYF
d_gene: TRBD1; j_gene: TRBJ1-4; abundance: few; v_gene: TRBV7-9; CDR3nt: TGTGCCAGCAGCTTCGGACAGGGTGAAAAACTGTTTTTT; CDR3aa: CASSFGQGEKLFF
d_gene: NA; j_gene: TRBJ2-1; abundance: NA; v_gene: TRBV7-9; CDR3nt: TGTGCCAGCAGCTTAACTACTCAACCCGGCGGGTCCTACAATGAGCAGTTCTTC; CDR3aa: CASSLTTQPGGSYNEQFF
d_gene: NA; j_gene: TRBJ1-4; abundance: many; v_gene: TRBV5-6; CDR3nt: TGTGCCAGCAGCTTGGACCCAACTAATGAAAAACTGTTTTTT; CDR3aa: CASSLDPTNEKLFF
d_gene: NA; j_gene: TRBJ2-7; abundance: NA; v_gene: TRBV27; CDR3nt: TGTGCCACCCAGAGGACAGACTCCTACGAGCAGTACTTC; CDR3aa: CATQRTDSYEQYF
d_gene: TRBD1; j_gene: TRBJ2-5; abundance: many; v_gene: TRBV9; CDR3nt: TGTGCCAGCAGCGGGGAAGGACAGGGCGACGAGACCCAGTACTTC; CDR3aa: CASSGEGQGDETQYF
d_gene: TRBD2; j_gene: TRBJ2-1; abundance: few; v_gene: TRBV7-2; CDR3nt: TGTGCCAGCAGACCTAGCGGGAGCTCCTACAATGAGCAGTTCTTC; CDR3aa: CASRPSGSSYNEQFF
d_gene: NA; j_gene: TRBJ1-5; abundance: many; v_gene: TRBV28; CDR3nt: TGTGCCAGCTCCCGGGGGAATCAGCCCCAGCATTTT; CDR3aa: CASSRGNQPQHF
d_gene: NA; j_gene: TRBJ1-5; abundance: NA; v_gene: TRBV4-1; CDR3nt: TGCGCCAGCAGCCAAGATAGAACCGGGAGCAATCAGCCCCAGCATTTT; CDR3aa: CASSQDRTGSNQPQHF
d_gene: TRBD1; j_gene: TRBJ2-4; abundance: many; v_gene: TRBV28; CDR3nt: TGTGCCAGCAGTCCGACAGGGCTAGCCAAAAACATTCAGTACTTC; CDR3aa: CASSPTGLAKNIQYF
d_gene: NA; j_gene: TRBJ2-7; abundance: few; v_gene: TRBV20-1; CDR3nt: TGCAGTGCTAACCGGGACAACCCCTACGAGCAGTACTTC; CDR3aa: CSANRDNPYEQYF
d_gene: TRBD1; j_gene: TRBJ1-1; abundance: NA; v_gene: TRBV9; CDR3nt: TGTGCCAGCAGCCCGGGGACAGGATGGGATACTGAAGCTTTCTTT; CDR3aa: CASSPGTGWDTEAFF
d_gene: NA; j_gene: TRBJ2-7; abundance: few; v_gene: TRBV6-5; CDR3nt: TGTGCCAGCAGTTACTCGCCAGAGACCTACGAGCAGTACTTC; CDR3aa: CASSYSPETYEQYF
d_gene: TRBD2; j_gene: TRBJ2-7; abundance: NA; v_gene: TRBV29-1; CDR3nt: TGCAGCGCTGGAGGGCTAGCGGGAGGGTACGGGCAGTACTTC; CDR3aa: CSAGGLAGGYGQYF
d_gene: NA; j_gene: TRBJ2-2; abundance: few; v_gene: TRBV12-3/TRBV12-4; CDR3nt: TGTGCCAGCACCGAAATCGCCGGGGAGCTGTTTTTT; CDR3aa: CASTEIAGELFF
d_gene: NA; j_gene: TRBJ1-3; abundance: NA; v_gene: TRBV7-9; CDR3nt: TGTGCCAGCGACAGGTCGGAGACCATATATTTT; CDR3aa: CASDRSETIYF
d_gene: TRBD2; j_gene: TRBJ2-3; abundance: NA; v_gene: TRBV7-3; CDR3nt: TGTGCCAGCAGCTTGGGCGCGATTCCGGGAGGGCCGACAGATACGCAGTATTTT; CDR3aa: CASSLGAIPGGPTDTQYF
d_gene: TRBD2; j_gene: TRBJ2-3; abundance: NA; v_gene: TRBV27; CDR3nt: TGTGCCAGCAGTTTTGGACTAGCGGGGACTGATACGCAGTATTTT; CDR3aa: CASSFGLAGTDTQYF
d_gene: TRBD2; j_gene: TRBJ2-3; abundance: NA; v_gene: TRBV12-3/TRBV12-4; CDR3nt: TGTGCCAGCAGTTCTAGCGGGGGACGCTACACAGATACGCAGTATTTT; CDR3aa: CASSSSGGRYTDTQYF
d_gene: TRBD2; j_gene: TRBJ2-1; abundance: NA; v_gene: TRBV20-1; CDR3nt: TGCAGTGCTAGAGAAGGACTAGCGACCTACAATGAGCAGTCCTTC; CDR3aa: CSAREGLATYNEQSF
d_gene: NA; j_gene: TRBJ1-1; abundance: few; v_gene: TRBV6-5; CDR3nt: TGTGCCAGCAGGCCCCGGGGGGGTAGTGAAGCTTTCTTT; CDR3aa: CASRPRGGSEAFF
d_gene: NA; j_gene: TRBJ1-2; abundance: NA; v_gene: TRBV12-3/TRBV12-4; CDR3nt: TGTGCCAGCACTAGGAGTCAGGACAGCATTTATGGCTACACCTTC; CDR3aa: CASTRSQDSIYGYTF
d_gene: NA; j_gene: TRBJ2-1; abundance: NA; v_gene: TRBV11-2; CDR3nt: TGTGCCAGCAGCTTAGATTTAGGACAGCTATCCTACAATGAGCAGTTCTTC; CDR3aa: CASSLDLGQLSYNEQFF
d_gene: TRBD1; j_gene: TRBJ2-7; abundance: many; v_gene: TRBV19; CDR3nt: TGTGCCAGTAGGCCCGGATACAGGGGCCACGAGCAGTACTTC; CDR3aa: CASRPGYRGHEQYF
d_gene: NA; j_gene: TRBJ2-5; abundance: many; v_gene: TRBV20-1; CDR3nt: TGCAGTGCTCCGATCCCCAGCCAAGAGACCCAGTACTTC; CDR3aa: CSAPIPSQETQYF
d_gene: TRBD1; j_gene: TRBJ1-2; abundance: NA; v_gene: TRBV13; CDR3nt: TGTGCCAGCAGCTTGGGACAGTCTTCGAGAGGCTACACCTTC; CDR3aa: CASSLGQSSRGYTF
d_gene: TRBD1; j_gene: TRBJ2-7; abundance: NA; v_gene: TRBV19; CDR3nt: TGTGCCAGTAGTACCCCCCCGACAGGGCGCTACGAGCAGTACTTC; CDR3aa: CASSTPPTGRYEQYF
d_gene: NA; j_gene: TRBJ1-4; abundance: many; v_gene: TRBV28; CDR3nt: TGTGCCAGCAGTCAGGGCGTAGAAAAACTGTTTTTT; CDR3aa: CASSQGVEKLFF
d_gene: NA; j_gene: TRBJ1-4; abundance: few; v_gene: TRBV6-2/TRBV6-3; CDR3nt: TGTGCCTCACGACGGGAACCCGAAAAACTGTTTTTT; CDR3aa: CASRREPEKLFF
d_gene: NA; j_gene: TRBJ2-2; abundance: many; v_gene: TRBV30; CDR3nt: TGTGCCTGGAGTCTCCACCCCGGGAACACCGGGGAGCTGTTTTTT; CDR3aa: CAWSLHPGNTGELFF
d_gene: TRBD2; j_gene: TRBJ2-7; abundance: NA; v_gene: TRBV11-2; CDR3nt: TGTGCCAGCAGCTTACCGACTAGCGGGGGCCTAGGATTCTACGAGCAGTACTTC; CDR3aa: CASSLPTSGGLGFYEQYF
d_gene: NA; j_gene: TRBJ1-3; abundance: few; v_gene: TRBV10-3; CDR3nt: TGTGCCATCAGTGACCCCAAAACAGGGATCTCTGGAAACACCATATATTTT; CDR3aa: CAISDPKTGISGNTIYF
d_gene: TRBD2; j_gene: TRBJ2-5; abundance: NA; v_gene: TRBV5-1; CDR3nt: TGCGCCAGCCAGATCGGACTAGCGGGAGTGGCGGAGACCCAGTACTTC; CDR3aa: CASQIGLAGVAETQYF
d_gene: NA; j_gene: TRBJ1-6; abundance: NA; v_gene: TRBV28; CDR3nt: TGTGCCAGCGGCCCCCGTGGCTCCTATAATTCACCCCTCCACTTT; CDR3aa: CASGPRGSYNSPLHF
d_gene: NA; j_gene: TRBJ2-7; abundance: NA; v_gene: TRBV6-1; CDR3nt: TGTGCCAGCAGTGAAGAGCTGCTAGCCGCCTCCGAGCAGTACTTC; CDR3aa: CASSEELLAASEQYF
d_gene: TRBD1; j_gene: TRBJ1-5; abundance: many; v_gene: TRBV12-3/TRBV12-4; CDR3nt: TGTGCCAGCAGTCCAAACGGGACAGGGGTGGATCAGCCCCAGCATTTT; CDR3aa: CASSPNGTGVDQPQHF
d_gene: TRBD1; j_gene: TRBJ2-3; abundance: NA; v_gene: TRBV4-2; CDR3nt: TGTGCCAGCTTGGACAGGGCGACAGATACGCAGTATTTT; CDR3aa: CASLDRATDTQYF
d_gene: NA; j_gene: TRBJ1-1; abundance: many; v_gene: TRBV20-1; CDR3nt: TGCAGTGCTAGAGAGGGCTTTGAAGCTTTCTTT; CDR3aa: CSAREGFEAFF
d_gene: TRBD1; j_gene: TRBJ2-7; abundance: NA; v_gene: TRBV27; CDR3nt: TGTGCCAGCAGCCCGACAGGGGTCATTTACGAGCAGTACTTC; CDR3aa: CASSPTGVIYEQYF
d_gene: TRBD1; j_gene: TRBJ1-2; abundance: many; v_gene: TRBV12-3/TRBV12-4; CDR3nt: TGTGCCAGCAGTTTAGGTACAGGGGGCTACTATGGCTACACCTTC; CDR3aa: CASSLGTGGYYGYTF
d_gene: TRBD2; j_gene: TRBJ2-3; abundance: few; v_gene: TRBV28; CDR3nt: TGTGCCAGCAGTTTCAGACTAGCGGGTTTGTTTAGGTATTTT; CDR3aa: CASSFRLAGLFRYF
d_gene: NA; j_gene: TRBJ2-2; abundance: NA; v_gene: TRBV2; CDR3nt: TGTGCCAGCAGGGCCCCCACCGGGGAGCTGTTTTTT; CDR3aa: CASRAPTGELFF
d_gene: TRBD1; j_gene: TRBJ2-7; abundance: many; v_gene: TRBV6-1; CDR3nt: TGTGCCAGCAGGATGAGACAGGGGGGCTACGAGCAGTACTTC; CDR3aa: CASRMRQGGYEQYF
d_gene: NA; j_gene: TRBJ1-5; abundance: few; v_gene: TRBV20-1; CDR3nt: TGCAGTGCTAAACAGGAAAATCAGCCCCAGCATTTT; CDR3aa: CSAKQENQPQHF
d_gene: NA; j_gene: TRBJ2-5; abundance: few; v_gene: TRBV18; CDR3nt: TGTGCCAGCTCATATCCCCCAGGGAACCAAGAGACCCAGTACTTC; CDR3aa: CASSYPPGNQETQYF
d_gene: NA; j_gene: TRBJ1-1; abundance: many; v_gene: TRBV27; CDR3nt: TGTGCCAGCAGGTTGAAGACAGGCAAACTGAACACTGAAGCTTTCTTT; CDR3aa: CASRLKTGKLNTEAFF